The sequence of this TCR beta chain was determined in a study of spatial heterogeneity in lung cancer (dated by TCRdb to between 2018 and 2021). Context from the whole study: Beta-chain transcripts were consistently detected in greater numbers than alpha-chain transcripts, which likely reflects a higher abundance of beta-chain transcripts. In non-small cell lung cancer, the study made a quantitative comparison of TCR alpha and beta repertoires among multiple tumor regions, matched nontumor lung and blood. Nonsynonymous mutation counts, determined by whole-exome sequencing of tumor tissue, were related to features of the TCR repertoire. At surgery, both alpha and beta chains were TCR-sequenced in approximately 210 tumor regions, fewer than 80 matched nontumor lung samples and 56 PBMC samples. In the raw uncorrected reads, each unique combination of TCR and UMI appeared on average more than ten times.

The library was made by 5' RACE. TCRdb lists the instrument as NextSeq 500. To allow correction of PCR and sequencing errors, the TCR library protocol tagged every TCR cDNA molecule with a unique molecular identifier. The paper's data handling went like this. TCR identification, UMI-based error correction and CDR3 extraction were performed with Decombinator tools. Expanded TCRs were defined as those above a frequency of 2 per 1,000, corresponding to the top 1% of the tumor frequency distribution. Rényi diversity was computed with the R vegan package after subsampling each repertoire 100 times to 5,000 TCRs. To build CDR3 similarity networks, amino acid triplet string-kernel similarity was used, and CDR3s were connected when their pairwise similarity was above 0.82. TCRdb applied fastp at Q25 and MiXCR to the public reads, then kept only in-frame beta chains. Identical CDR3 proteins give one entry, which carries the most common genes and DNA. TCRdb assigned the V and J calls; the authors' analysis was not used. Here the sample has about 11,000 distinct CDR3 sequences; around 6.5% occur a single time. Approximately 30% of the sample is held by the ten biggest clonotypes.

The paper as a whole reports these results and caveats: Confirming at a functional level the hypothesis that regional TCRs recognize regional mutations was considered to require additional single-cell paired TCR alpha and beta sequencing. Ubiquitous expanded tumor TCRs showed up in blood more often at tumor resection than at routine follow-up.

This clonotype was counted at least ten times. What this receptor recognizes is not known. Per-base qualities were not stored, and no clone one base away is much larger. Within a library made for alpha chains, this beta chain is off target, and its count is uninformative. Reading the label with the study, this specimen's time point is: sample taken at primary tumor resection. Without any cell sorting, TCR sequencing was performed on whole RNA extracted either from tumor and nontumor lung tissue or from cryopreserved PBMC samples. Donors were some 78 patients with early-stage, untreated non-small cell lung cancer from the lung TRACERx cohort. A patient was chosen for TCR sequencing only when enough RNA was available from at least two tumor regions. The CDR3 goes from the cysteine to the phenylalanine over 15 residues. CDR3 DNA is the only sequence kept; it has 45 bases, read in frame from the first base. CDR1 is given as SGHAT and CDR2 as FQNNGV, both from the germline V gene. V lost 1 base and J lost 5 bases; the stretch between them is 14 bases long.

Rearrangement joined TRBV11-2 to TRBJ2-5, with the D gene not confidently named. This clonotype originated in a male donor with early-stage non-small cell lung cancer. Sequencing was performed on PBMCs, taken at surgery. The DNA sequence is given as TGTGCCAGCAGCTTAGGTCAGTCAGAGGCCGAGACCCAGTACTTC. It codes for CASSLGQSEAETQYF.